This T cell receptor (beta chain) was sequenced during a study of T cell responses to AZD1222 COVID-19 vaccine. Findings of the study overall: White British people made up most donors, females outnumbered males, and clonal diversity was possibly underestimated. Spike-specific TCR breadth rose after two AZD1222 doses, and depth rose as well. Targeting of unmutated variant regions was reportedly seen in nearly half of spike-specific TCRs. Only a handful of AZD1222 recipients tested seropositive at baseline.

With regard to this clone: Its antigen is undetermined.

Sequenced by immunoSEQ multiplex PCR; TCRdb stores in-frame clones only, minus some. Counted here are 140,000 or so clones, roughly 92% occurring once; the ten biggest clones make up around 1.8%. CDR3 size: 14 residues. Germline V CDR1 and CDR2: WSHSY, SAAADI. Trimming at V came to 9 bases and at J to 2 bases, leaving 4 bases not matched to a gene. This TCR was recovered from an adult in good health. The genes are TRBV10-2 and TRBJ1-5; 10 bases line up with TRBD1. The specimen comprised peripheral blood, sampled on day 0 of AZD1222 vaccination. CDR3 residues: CASRGTGGNQPQHF. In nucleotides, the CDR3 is TGCGCCAGTCGGGGGACAGGGGGCAATCAGCCCCAGCATTTT.